This is a list of T cell receptor beta chains from one sample in a study of shared clonotypes between healthy human individuals. Produced via immunoSEQ multiplex PCR; TCRdb's table is partial and in-frame only. The data hold some 1.1 million clones, with roughly 80% observed a single time. The sequencing input was memory CD4+ T cells from PBMCs. The origin of the receptors is a man in his late teens or twenties in good health. Some clones in this sample may be carry-over from other donors' samples. CDR3s include the opening cysteine and the closing phenylalanine or tryptophan. The D gene is left open where the match is weak. The size entry is marked missing in some rows and otherwise reads once, few, many or a size class.

CDR3aa: CASSRGPRGDHAEAFF
CDR3nt: TGTGCCAGCAGCCGCGGACCCCGGGGAGATCACGCTGAAGCTTTCTTT
abundance: NA
j_gene: TRBJ1-1
d_gene: NA
v_gene: TRBV14

CDR3aa: CASSSVQGTHGYTF
CDR3nt: TGTGCCAGCAGCTCGGTACAGGGAACCCATGGCTACACCTTC
abundance: NA
j_gene: TRBJ1-2
d_gene: NA
v_gene: TRBV5-5

CDR3aa: CASRGQGLGGTQYF
CDR3nt: TGTGCCAGCAGGGGACAGGGCCTTGGAGGGACGCAGTATTTT
abundance: NA
j_gene: TRBJ2-3
d_gene: TRBD1
v_gene: TRBV2

CDR3aa: CASSIDRGGGYTF
CDR3nt: TGTGCCAGCAGTATTGACAGGGGGGGCGGCTACACCTTC
abundance: NA
j_gene: TRBJ1-2
d_gene: TRBD1
v_gene: TRBV6-5

CDR3aa: CASSVGGWSTDTQYF
CDR3nt: TGTGCCAGCAGCGTAGGGGGCTGGAGCACAGATACGCAGTATTTT
abundance: many
j_gene: TRBJ2-3
d_gene: NA
v_gene: TRBV9

CDR3aa: CASSPERGEKLFF
CDR3nt: TGTGCCAGCTCACCCGAAAGAGGTGAAAAACTGTTTTTT
abundance: NA
j_gene: TRBJ1-4
d_gene: NA
v_gene: TRBV18

CDR3aa: CASSSTGNQPQHF
CDR3nt: TGTGCCAGCAGCAGTACAGGGAATCAGCCCCAGCATTTT
abundance: NA
j_gene: TRBJ1-5
d_gene: NA
v_gene: TRBV6-5

CDR3aa: CSVEEGGRPSTDTQYF
CDR3nt: TGCAGCGTTGAAGAAGGGGGCAGGCCAAGCACAGATACGCAGTATTTT
abundance: NA
j_gene: TRBJ2-3
d_gene: TRBD1
v_gene: TRBV29-1

CDR3aa: CAWRGEETQYF
CDR3nt: TGTGCCTGGAGGGGGGAAGAGACCCAGTACTTC
abundance: NA
j_gene: TRBJ2-5
d_gene: NA
v_gene: TRBV30

CDR3aa: CASSPNRSYNEQFF
CDR3nt: TGTGCCAGCAGCCCGAACAGGTCCTACAATGAGCAGTTCTTC
abundance: NA
j_gene: TRBJ2-1
d_gene: NA
v_gene: TRBV5-4

CDR3aa: CASSLDSGGYSYEQYF
CDR3nt: TGTGCCAGCAGCTTAGATTCCGGGGGCTACTCCTACGAGCAGTACTTC
abundance: NA
j_gene: TRBJ2-7
d_gene: NA
v_gene: TRBV11-2

CDR3aa: CASSPPASSYNEQFF
CDR3nt: TGTGCCAGCAGTCCCCCAGCGAGCTCCTACAATGAGCAGTTCTTC
abundance: NA
j_gene: TRBJ2-1
d_gene: NA
v_gene: TRBV28

CDR3aa: CASSPRTAAREKLFF
CDR3nt: TGTGCCAGCTCACCGCGAACAGCCGCCCGTGAAAAACTGTTTTTT
abundance: NA
j_gene: TRBJ1-4
d_gene: NA
v_gene: TRBV18

CDR3aa: CASSKALNTEAFF
CDR3nt: TGTGCCAGCTCAAAGGCCTTGAACACTGAAGCTTTCTTT
abundance: NA
j_gene: TRBJ1-1
d_gene: NA
v_gene: TRBV18

CDR3aa: CASSQGGPSGRLDEQFF
CDR3nt: TGCGCCAGCAGCCAAGGGGGGCCTAGCGGGAGGTTGGATGAGCAGTTCTTC
abundance: NA
j_gene: TRBJ2-1
d_gene: TRBD2
v_gene: TRBV4-3